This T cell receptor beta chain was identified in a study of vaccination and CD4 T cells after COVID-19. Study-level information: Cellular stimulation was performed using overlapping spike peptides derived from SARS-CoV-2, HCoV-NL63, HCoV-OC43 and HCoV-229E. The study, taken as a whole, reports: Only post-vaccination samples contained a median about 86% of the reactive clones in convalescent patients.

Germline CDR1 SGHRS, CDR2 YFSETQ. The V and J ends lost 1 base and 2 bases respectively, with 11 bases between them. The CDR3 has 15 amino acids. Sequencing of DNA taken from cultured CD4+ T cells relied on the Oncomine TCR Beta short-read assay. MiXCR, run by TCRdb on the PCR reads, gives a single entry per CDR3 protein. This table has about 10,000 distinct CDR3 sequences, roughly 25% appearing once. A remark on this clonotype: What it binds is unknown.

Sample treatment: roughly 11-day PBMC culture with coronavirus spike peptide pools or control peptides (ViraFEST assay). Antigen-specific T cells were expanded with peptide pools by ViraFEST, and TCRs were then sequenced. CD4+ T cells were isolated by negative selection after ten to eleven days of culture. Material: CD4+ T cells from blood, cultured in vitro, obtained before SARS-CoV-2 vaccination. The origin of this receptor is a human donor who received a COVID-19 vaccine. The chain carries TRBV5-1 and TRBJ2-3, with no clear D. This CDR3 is CASSLRPGYTDTQYF. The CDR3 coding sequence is TGCGCCAGCAGCTTGCGGCCAGGTTACACAGATACGCAGTATTTT.